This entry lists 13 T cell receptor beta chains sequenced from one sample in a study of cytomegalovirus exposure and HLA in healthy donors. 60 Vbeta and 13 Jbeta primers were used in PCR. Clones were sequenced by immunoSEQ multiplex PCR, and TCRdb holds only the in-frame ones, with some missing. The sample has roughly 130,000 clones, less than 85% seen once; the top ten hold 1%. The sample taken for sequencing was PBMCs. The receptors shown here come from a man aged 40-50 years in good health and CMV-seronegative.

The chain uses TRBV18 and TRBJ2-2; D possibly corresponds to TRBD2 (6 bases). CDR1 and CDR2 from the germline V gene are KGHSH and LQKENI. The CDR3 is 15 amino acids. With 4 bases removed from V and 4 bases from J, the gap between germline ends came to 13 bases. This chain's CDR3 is CASSRREAVTGELFF. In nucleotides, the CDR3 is TGTGCCAGCTCACGCAGGGAGGCGGTCACCGGGGAGCTGTTTTTT.

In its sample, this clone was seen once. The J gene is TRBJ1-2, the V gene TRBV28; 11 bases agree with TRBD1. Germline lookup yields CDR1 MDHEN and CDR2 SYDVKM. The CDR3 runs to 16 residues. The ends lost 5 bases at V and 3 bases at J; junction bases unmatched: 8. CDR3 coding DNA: TGTGCCAGCAGTCCCCGGACAGGGGGCCAAGACTATGGCTACACCTTC. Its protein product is CASSPRTGGQDYGYTF.

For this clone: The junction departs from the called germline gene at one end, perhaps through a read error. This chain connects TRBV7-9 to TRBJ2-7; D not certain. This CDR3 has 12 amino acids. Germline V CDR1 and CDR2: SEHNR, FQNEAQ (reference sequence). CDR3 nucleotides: TGTTCCAGCAGCCCCTACTCCTACGAGCAGTACTTC. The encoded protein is CSSSPYSYEQYF.

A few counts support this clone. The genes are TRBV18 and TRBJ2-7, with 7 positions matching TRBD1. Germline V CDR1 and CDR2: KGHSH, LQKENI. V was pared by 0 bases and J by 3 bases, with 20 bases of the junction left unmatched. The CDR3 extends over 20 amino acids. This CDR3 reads CASSPPSSNTGQASRYEQYF. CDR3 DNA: TGTGCCAGCTCACCACCGAGTTCTAACACCGGACAGGCCTCTCGCTACGAGCAGTACTTC.

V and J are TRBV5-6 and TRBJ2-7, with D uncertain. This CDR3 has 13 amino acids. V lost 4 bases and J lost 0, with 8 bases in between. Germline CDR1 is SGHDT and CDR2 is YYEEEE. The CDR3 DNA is TGTGCCAGCAGCCCCAGAGGCTCCTACGAGCAGTACTTC. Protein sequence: CASSPRGSYEQYF.

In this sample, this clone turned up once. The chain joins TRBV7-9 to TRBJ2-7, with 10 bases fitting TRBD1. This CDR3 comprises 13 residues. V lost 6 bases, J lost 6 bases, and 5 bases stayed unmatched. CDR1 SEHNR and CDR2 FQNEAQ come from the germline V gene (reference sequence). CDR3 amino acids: CASRTGTGAEQYF. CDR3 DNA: TGTGCCAGCAGAACCGGGACAGGGGCCGAGCAGTACTTC.

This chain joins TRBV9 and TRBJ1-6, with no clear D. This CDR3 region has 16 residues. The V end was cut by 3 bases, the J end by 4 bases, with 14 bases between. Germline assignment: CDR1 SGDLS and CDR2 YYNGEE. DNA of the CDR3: TGTGCCAGCAGCGGAGGAGACCCGACTTATAATTCACCCCTCCACTTT. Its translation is CASSGGDPTYNSPLHF.

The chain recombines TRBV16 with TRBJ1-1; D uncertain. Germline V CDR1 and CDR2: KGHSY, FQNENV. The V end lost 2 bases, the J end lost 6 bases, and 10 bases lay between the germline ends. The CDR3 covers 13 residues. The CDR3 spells CASSQDWVSEAFF. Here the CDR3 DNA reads TGTGCCAGCAGCCAAGACTGGGTCTCTGAAGCTTTCTTT.

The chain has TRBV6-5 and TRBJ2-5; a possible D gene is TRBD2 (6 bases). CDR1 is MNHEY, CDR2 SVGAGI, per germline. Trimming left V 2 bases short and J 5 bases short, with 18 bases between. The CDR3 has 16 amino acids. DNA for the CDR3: TGTGCCAGCAGTTACGGCCCTGGGGGGATCTTGGAGACCCAGTACTTC. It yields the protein CASSYGPGGILETQYF.

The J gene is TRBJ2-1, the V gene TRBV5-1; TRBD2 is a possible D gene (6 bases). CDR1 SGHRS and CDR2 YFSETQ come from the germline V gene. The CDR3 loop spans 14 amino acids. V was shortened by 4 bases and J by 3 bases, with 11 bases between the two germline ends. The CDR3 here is CASSTGTLYNEQFF. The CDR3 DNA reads TGCGCCAGCAGCACCGGGACTCTCTACAATGAGCAGTTCTTC.

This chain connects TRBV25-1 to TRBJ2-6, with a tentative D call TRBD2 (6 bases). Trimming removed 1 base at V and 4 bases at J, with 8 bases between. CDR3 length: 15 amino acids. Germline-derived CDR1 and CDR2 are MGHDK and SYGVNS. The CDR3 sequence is CASSESGGGANVLTF. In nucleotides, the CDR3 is TGTGCCAGCAGTGAATCTGGAGGGGGGGCCAACGTCCTGACTTTC.

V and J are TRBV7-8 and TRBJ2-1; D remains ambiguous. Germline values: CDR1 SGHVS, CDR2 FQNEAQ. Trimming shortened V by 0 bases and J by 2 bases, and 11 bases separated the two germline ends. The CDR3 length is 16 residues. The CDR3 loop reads CASSLAGLGAYNEQFF. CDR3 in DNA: TGTGCCAGCAGCTTAGCGGGCTTGGGTGCCTACAATGAGCAGTTCTTC.

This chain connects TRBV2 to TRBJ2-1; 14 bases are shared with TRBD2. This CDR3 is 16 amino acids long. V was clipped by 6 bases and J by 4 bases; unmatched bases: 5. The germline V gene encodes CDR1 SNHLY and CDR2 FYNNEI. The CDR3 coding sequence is TGTGCCAGCAGGAACGGACTAGCGGGGGGTTACAATGAGCAGTTCTTC. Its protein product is CASRNGLAGGYNEQFF.